This TCR beta chain was identified in a study of blood T cell repertoires in COVID-19. Overall study context: Acute-phase and convalescent COVID-19 samples originated in the United States, Italy and Spain. From T cells, B-cell-depleted T cells, or PBMCs came the material, which was cDNA or gDNA.

This CDR3 has 19 amino acids. CDR1 and CDR2 from the germline V gene are SEHNR and FQNEAQ (reference sequence). With 1 base clipped from V and 7 bases from J, the junction kept 16 bases outside the gene matches. Authors' methods: Estimated nucleated cell counts came from reference gene primer amplification. Here immunoSEQ multiplex PCR was the method, and the copy in TCRdb shows in-frame clones only, minus some. V, J and clone size derive from that table, while D and trimming were established from the DNA sequence. The data hold roughly 330,000 clones, with approximately 82% observed a single time. Sequenced sample: peripheral blood. The receptor was isolated from a woman between 45 and 65 years old with acute or convalescent COVID-19. The V call is TRBV7-9, the J call TRBJ2-7; 13 bases match TRBD2. CDR3 nucleotides: TGTGCCAGCAGCTTAGTTCTGGGTAGAGGACTAGCGGGAGTCGGAGAGCAGTACTTC. It specifies CASSLVLGRGLAGVGEQYF.